The 27 T cell receptor beta chains presented below share a single source sample, sequenced in a study of synovial regulatory T cells in juvenile arthritis. TCRdb's copy holds only in-frame clones and misses some; the assay was immunoSEQ multiplex PCR. The sample is made up of under 800 clones, and the top ten hold 15% to 20% of it. Matched peripheral blood accompanied the synovial fluid taken from each patient with active arthritis. Sample: Treg cells from the synovium. The origin of the receptors is a donor younger than 30 with juvenile idiopathic arthritis.

Judged by frequency, this clone is medium-sized. The chain recombines TRBV14 with TRBJ1-4. The CDR3 runs to 13 residues. The record lacks a DNA sequence. Per the germline V gene, CDR1 is SGHDN and CDR2 is FVKESK. CDR3: CASSQYSNEKLFF.

This clone is classed as medium-sized by frequency. The V and J genes are TRBV15 and TRBJ1-3. Looked up from germline, CDR1 is LNHNV and CDR2 is YYDKDF (reference sequence). The CDR3 is 13 residues long. The DNA sequence is not available. Here the CDR3 reads CATSEEPGNTIYF.

This clone is identified as medium-sized from frequency. The chain joins TRBV7-2 to TRBJ2-1; the D call from TCRdb, TRBD2, cannot be confirmed without DNA. Looked up from germline, CDR1 is SGHTA and CDR2 is FQGNSA. The CDR3 length is 15 residues. The DNA sequence is not available. This CDR3 reads CASSPSGRSYNEQFF.

Measured by frequency, this clone is medium-sized. The chain recombines TRBV28 with TRBJ2-3. Germline values: CDR1 MDHEN, CDR2 SYDVKM. This CDR3 has 12 residues. No DNA sequence was recorded. CDR3 residues: CASTSIPDTQYF.

By frequency, this clone is medium-sized. J is TRBJ2-1 and V is TRBV4-1; the D call of TRBD1 rests on TCRdb alone, since no DNA is present to check it. Germline V lookup: CDR1 MGHRA, CDR2 YSYEKL. The CDR3 runs to 15 residues. The record lacks a DNA sequence. The chain's CDR3 is CASSRGDRGHLEQFF.

In terms of frequency, this clone is medium-sized. The V gene is TRBV19, the J gene TRBJ1-2; TCRdb's D call, TRBD1, is unchecked because there is no DNA. The CDR3 extends over 16 amino acids. DNA for this receptor is not on file. CDR1 and CDR2 (germline): LNHDA, SQIVND (reference sequence). CDR3 protein: CASSALTGEVVYGYTF.

This clone is classed as medium-sized by frequency. The V call is TRBV4-3, the J call TRBJ2-1; without DNA, the TCRdb call of TRBD1 cannot be checked. The length of the CDR3 is 15 residues. This entry has no DNA. Germline V gene sequence: CDR1 LGHNA, CDR2 YSLEER. The CDR3 sequence is CASSQVGHRYNEQFF.

This clone is classed as hyperexpanded (1% or more) by frequency. The rearrangement joins TRBV21-1 to TRBJ1-3. TRBV21-1 is termed a pseudogene. The length of the CDR3 is 16 residues. DNA is not on record. The CDR3 sequence is CASSAQPGGSGNTIYF.

In terms of frequency, this clone is medium-sized. The V call is TRBV5-1, the J call TRBJ2-1; the D call from TCRdb, TRBD2, cannot be confirmed without DNA. The CDR3 has 15 amino acids. A DNA sequence was not provided. CDR1 is SGHRS, CDR2 YFSETQ, per germline. CDR3 residues: CASSLPRSSYNEQFF.

By frequency, this clone is medium-sized (0.01 to 0.1%). The rearrangement joins TRBV2 to TRBJ1-1; without DNA, the TCRdb call of TRBD1 cannot be checked. CDR1 is SNHLY, CDR2 FYNNEI, per germline. This CDR3 is 16 amino acids long. DNA for this receptor is not on file. The CDR3 sequence: CASRDTLSRGNTEAFF.

This clone is classed as medium-sized by frequency. The chain joins TRBV4-1 to TRBJ1-1; TCRdb proposes TRBD1, but this gene call is untestable without DNA. Germline values: CDR1 MGHRA, CDR2 YSYEKL. The CDR3 spans 16 residues. The DNA is not on file. CDR3 sequence reads: CASSQRAQGGNTEAFF.

This clone counts as large (0.1 to 1%) by frequency. The J gene is TRBJ2-7, the V gene TRBV6-1; TCRdb's D gene call, TRBD1, goes unchecked for lack of DNA. CDR1 and CDR2 (germline): MNHNS, SASEGT. This CDR3 has 13 residues. This entry has no DNA. The CDR3 sequence is CASKGTGQDEQYF.

Measured by frequency, this clone is medium-sized. The chain joins TRBV5-8 to TRBJ2-2; there is no DNA to check the TCRdb D call of TRBD2. The germline CDR1 and CDR2 sequences are SGHTS and YDEGEE. This CDR3 has 18 residues. DNA was not recorded. The CDR3 reads CASSLVWDSHPNTGELFF.

The genes are TRBV7-9 and TRBJ2-6. The CDR3 consists of 12 residues. The coding DNA is unavailable. Germline V gene lookup returns CDR1 SEHNR and CDR2 FQNEAQ (reference sequence). This CDR3 reads CASSSGANVLTF.

Its frequency marks this clone as large. The chain combines TRBV19 with TRBJ1-3. CDR1 is LNHDA and CDR2 is SQIVND in the germline V gene (reference sequence). The CDR3 is 12 residues long. No DNA is recorded. The CDR3 region is CATGTLRNTIYF.

The rearrangement links TRBV4-1 to TRBJ2-3. This CDR3 region has 17 residues. The DNA is not on file. The V gene's germline CDR1 is MGHRA and CDR2 YSYEKL. CDR3 protein: CASSQDLRTPSTDTQYF.

By frequency, this clone registers medium-sized (0.01 to 0.1%). This chain joins TRBV7-3 and TRBJ2-5; checking the TCRdb D call of TRBD2 is not possible without DNA. CDR3 length equals 16 residues. A DNA sequence was not provided. Germline V gene sequence: CDR1 SGHTA, CDR2 FQGTGA. The CDR3 protein is CASSLTASGSWETQYF.

In terms of frequency, this clone is medium-sized. The rearrangement uses TRBV25-1 and TRBJ2-7. Germline CDR1 is MGHDK and CDR2 is SYGVNS. This CDR3 is 15 amino acids long. Only the protein is on record. CDR3 residues: CASSDGRTASYEQYF.

This clone shows up as medium-sized by frequency. The rearrangement joins TRBV5-4 to TRBJ2-3. The germline V gene encodes CDR1 SGHNT and CDR2 YYREEE (reference sequence). The CDR3 covers 13 residues. DNA for this receptor is not on file. CDR3 residues: CASSLAGGDTQYF.

This clone registers medium-sized by frequency. The chain recombines TRBV11-3 with TRBJ1-2. From germline, CDR1 is SGHNT and CDR2 YENEEA. The CDR3 has 13 residues. No DNA appears here. CDR3 amino acids: CASSLDGGYGYTF.

This clone is classed as medium-sized by frequency. The CDR3 region is CASKRADTQYF. The chain carries TRBV6-6 and TRBJ2-3; TCRdb designates TRBD2, a call that cannot be tested without DNA. CDR1 MNHNY and CDR2 SVGAGI come from the germline V gene (reference sequence). The CDR3 extends over 11 amino acids. DNA is not recorded here.

The chain uses TRBV7-6 and TRBJ2-3. The CDR3 consists of 17 residues. No DNA appears here. From germline, CDR1 is SGHVS and CDR2 FNYEAQ. CDR3 sequence: CASSPPPVGPRTDTQYF.

This clone is called medium-sized based on its frequency. The V and J genes are TRBV18 and TRBJ1-3; TCRdb's D call of TRBD1 is untestable without DNA. This CDR3 is 17 amino acids long. No DNA sequence was recorded. Germline lookup yields CDR1 KGHSH and CDR2 LQKENI. CDR3 amino acids: CASSPPIGAVSGNTIYF.

This clone is classed as medium-sized (0.01 to 0.1%) by frequency. V gene TRBV5-1 combines with J gene TRBJ2-2. This CDR3 spans 14 amino acids. No DNA is recorded. Looked up from germline, CDR1 is SGHRS and CDR2 is YFSETQ. The chain's CDR3 is CANSLDRLNGELFF.

The V call is TRBV20-1, the J call TRBJ1-3. The CDR3 is made up of 11 amino acids. The nucleotide record is missing. Germline assignment: CDR1 DFQATT and CDR2 SNEGSKA (reference sequence). The CDR3 reads CSAVGRDTIYF.

V usage is TRBV14 and J usage is TRBJ2-5. The CDR3 contains 15 residues. DNA is not recorded here. CDR1 and CDR2 from the germline V gene are SGHDN and FVKESK. This chain's CDR3 is CASSQDGRAQETQYF.

This clone is called medium-sized based on its frequency. The genes are TRBV5-4 and TRBJ2-1; TCRdb returns TRBD2, unconfirmable since there is no DNA. The CDR3 is made up of 13 amino acids. The DNA is not on file. Germline V lookup: CDR1 SGHNT, CDR2 YYREEE (reference sequence). CDR3 amino acids: CASSFGRGDEQFF.